The present entry profiles one T cell receptor beta chain with its context. The antigen it binds to is not known. There are no base qualities to consult, and no much larger clone falls within one base. The source of the sample is a study of blood T cells in healthy people across ages (dated by TCRdb to the mid-2010s). For the study in its entirety: In model experiments, roughly one uniquely barcoded TCR beta cDNA molecule per two T cells was captured by template switching. The study measured age-related changes in TCR beta repertoire diversity using deep sequencing normalized with unique cDNA molecular identifiers. To avoid experimental bias, donors of different ages were randomly spread across the sequencing lanes. The donors were divided into four age groups: young (average around 17 years), middle-aged (approximately 41), aged (under 70) and long-lived (82). Using the same blood draw, the study looked at two additional independent replicas of 1 million unique cDNA reads for two donors, one aged 18 to 30 and the other aged 80 or older. Results and caveats for the whole study, not just this receptor: Observed TCR beta diversity per million T cells fell roughly linearly with age, and a significant reduction was already apparent by age around 40. There was a strong correlation between observed TCR beta diversity and the percentage of naive T cells measured by flow cytometry. Estimates of total diversity from one million sequenced T cells were regarded as lower bounds and underestimates. Bulk unsorted PBMC profiling prevented conclusive comparison of naive and antigen-experienced compartments. Because donor CMV infection status was unknown, age-related changes in expanded clonotypes were potentially confounded. Compared with the aged group, the long-lived group had more naive CD4+ T cells, fewer expanded clones and increased TCR diversity, suggesting age selection.

Libraries were built with 5' RACE. The instrument was an Illumina HiSeq 2500. A second PCR of 7 to 11 cycles was performed with a sample-barcoded 5' primer and a J-beta primer mix. A template-switch 5' adaptor carrying 12 random nucleotides introduced a unique molecular identifier onto each TCR beta cDNA molecule. Each sample yielded at least 2.5 million CDR3-containing paired-end reads. First-strand cDNA was synthesized from all RNA with the Mint cDNA synthesis kit, primed by a TRBC-specific oligonucleotide. After uracil-DNA glycosylase treatment, a first 18-cycle PCR used universal primers M1SS and BC2_uni_R on all cDNA. The paper's processing steps were these. Each sample was normalized by randomly selecting 1 million high-quality reads, each carrying a distinct molecular identifier. Instead of being binned into consensus sequences, reads with shared molecular identifiers were discarded. MiTCR, set to a Q25 quality threshold and the strictest error-elimination algorithm, was used for CDR3 identification, clonotype clustering and error correction. A nonparametric unseen species model with Euler transformation was used to estimate a lower bound on total TCR beta diversity. TCRdb applied fastp at Q25 and MiXCR to the public reads, then kept only in-frame beta chains. Every distinct CDR3 protein forms one entry, paired with its most common genes and DNA. For this entry, the V and J calls and clone size follow TCRdb and not the study's own pipeline. This sample has 1.5 million or so distinct CDR3 sequences in its table, and approximately 43% of those were observed once. Of the sample, less than 5% is held by the ten largest clones.

Donors were 39 systemically healthy Caucasian individuals from Russia aged 6 to 90 years. Ten milliliters of peripheral blood were drawn from each donor into EDTA-treated Vacutainer tubes. Ficoll-Paque density-gradient centrifugation was used to isolate PBMCs, with at least 7 million per sample. Trizol reagent was used to extract total RNA from the PBMCs, yielding at least 6 micrograms per sample. For every donor, an aliquot of PBMCs went through flow cytometry to measure the percentages of naive CD45RAhigh/CD27high T cells. The specimen was blood. The sequence derives from a woman younger than 35 in good health.

This receptor has the CDR3 CASSSAGTGELFF. The sequence in DNA is TGTGCCAGCAGTTCTGCCGGGACCGGGGAGCTGTTTTTT. The sequence links TRBV7-2 to TRBJ2-2; no D segment can be confidently identified. V is reduced by 6 bases and J by 5 bases, leaving a spacing of 10 bases between them. Via the germline V gene, CDR1 is SGHTA and CDR2 FQGNSA. The CDR3 covers 13 residues, taking in both the cysteine and the phenylalanine. The DNA shown is the 39-base CDR3, in frame from base 1.